These 22 T cell receptor beta chains share one sample of origin, sequenced in a study of cytomegalovirus exposure and HLA in healthy donors. In the PCR, 60 Vbeta and 13 Jbeta primers were used. The table came from immunoSEQ multiplex PCR; TCRdb's copy has only in-frame clones and leaves some out. The profile shows 100,000 to 150,000 clones, roughly 15% of them singletons. The sequenced material came from PBMCs. These receptor sequences come from a female donor in good health and CMV-seropositive.

V and J are TRBV4-3 and TRBJ2-7, with 9 bases fitting TRBD2. Trimming cost V 4 bases and J 2 bases; bases outside gene matches: 6. There are 15 residues in the CDR3. Germline V CDR1 and CDR2: LGHNA, YSLEER. The CDR3 is CASSRLADRPYEQYF. DNA for the CDR3: TGCGCCAGCAGCCGACTAGCGGATAGACCCTACGAGCAGTACTTC.

This clone was observed a handful of times. The genes are TRBV4-1 and TRBJ1-5; D perhaps matches TRBD1 (6 bases). The ends were cut back, 4 bases at V and 0 bases at J, with 22 bases in the middle. The CDR3 is made up of 19 amino acids. Germline-derived CDR1 and CDR2 are MGHRA and YSYEKL. The CDR3 DNA follows: TGCGCCAGCAGCCCACGCTCCTACTCAGGACAGTATAGCAATCAGCCCCAGCATTTT. Encoded protein: CASSPRSYSGQYSNQPQHF.

The genes are TRBV7-9 and TRBJ2-2; 9 bases are a match to TRBD2. Germline values: CDR1 SEHNR, CDR2 FQNEAQ (reference sequence). V was pared by 1 base and J by 5 bases, with 11 bases of the junction left unmatched. The CDR3 sequence is 18 residues long. The CDR3 sequence is CASSLGIGGRAITGELFF. CDR3 nucleotides: TGTGCCAGCAGCTTAGGGATCGGCGGGAGGGCCATAACCGGGGAGCTGTTTTTT.

This chain connects TRBV28 to TRBJ2-7; 9 nucleotides line up with TRBD2. V lost 5 bases to trimming and J lost 2 bases; unmatched junction nucleotides: 13. Germline assignment: CDR1 MDHEN and CDR2 SYDVKM. The CDR3 consists of 17 residues. The CDR3: CASSRGGGAPGAYEQYF. The CDR3 nucleotides are TGTGCCAGCAGTCGCGGCGGGGGGGCCCCCGGAGCCTACGAGCAGTACTTC.

This clone was detected only a few times. The chain carries TRBV2 and TRBJ2-1; weak D call: TRBD2 (5 bases). The germline CDR1 and CDR2 sequences are SNHLY and FYNNEI. The CDR3 has 16 amino acids. V dropped 2 bases and J dropped 4 bases, with 15 bases sitting between them. DNA for the CDR3: TGTGCCAGCAGTGAAAATACTAGTTGGGATTACAATGAGCAGTTCTTC. Amino acid sequence: CASSENTSWDYNEQFF.

This clone has just a few counts. This chain connects TRBV25-1 to TRBJ2-3, with D unclear. CDR1 is MGHDK, CDR2 SYGVNS, per germline. Between the trimmed V and J ends, which lost 5 bases and 0 bases, there was a span of 15 bases. This CDR3 spans 16 amino acids. The chain's CDR3 is CASSKSSATSTDTQYF. CDR3 nucleotide sequence: TGTGCCAGCAGTAAGTCCAGCGCCACTAGCACAGATACGCAGTATTTT.

This clone has only a few counts. The chain carries TRBV5-1 and TRBJ1-1; D gene uncertain. The V end was cut by 6 bases, the J end by 0 bases, with 9 bases between. Looked up from germline, CDR1 is SGHRS and CDR2 is YFSETQ. The CDR3 contains 13 residues. The CDR3 is CASTGTLNTEAFF. In DNA form, the CDR3 reads TGCGCCAGCACGGGTACGTTGAACACTGAAGCTTTCTTT. The variable domain in full, with the rest retrieved from reference TRBV5-1 and TRBJ1-1, is KAGVTQTPRYLIKTRGQQVTLSCSPISGHRSVSWYQQTPGQGLQFLFEYFSETQRNKGNFPGRFSGRQFSNSRSEMNVSTLELGDSALYLCASTGTLNTEAFFGQGTRLTVV.

The chain recombines TRBV11-3 with TRBJ1-1; maybe TRBD1 (5 bases). Germline CDR1 SGHNT, CDR2 YENEEA. The CDR3 extends over 15 amino acids. Between the trimmed V and J ends, which lost 3 bases and 0 bases, there was a span of 11 bases. This chain's CDR3 is CASSFQQELNTEAFF. CDR3 bases: TGTGCCAGCAGCTTTCAACAGGAGTTGAACACTGAAGCTTTCTTT.

This clone showed up just a few times. The genes are TRBV30 and TRBJ1-5; D may be TRBD1 (6 bases). Germline CDR1 is GTSNPN and CDR2 is SVGIG (reference sequence). The CDR3 is 17 residues long. The germline V and J ends were trimmed by 2 bases and 1 base, with 18 bases remaining between them. The CDR3 DNA reads as TGTGCCTGGAGTTTCCGTATGGGGGCCCGGAGCAATCAGCCCCAGCATTTT. It encodes CAWSFRMGARSNQPQHF.

The chain employs TRBV30 and TRBJ2-1, with D possibly TRBD1 on 6 matching bases. This CDR3 spans 11 amino acids. V lost 5 bases, J lost 10 bases, and 12 bases lay in between. The V gene's germline CDR1 is GTSNPN and CDR2 SVGIG (reference sequence). The CDR3 bases are TGTGCCTGGGGGGGCCTGGGGGAGCAGTTCTTC. Its translation: CAWGGLGEQFF.

This clone appeared a single time. This rearrangement joins TRBV7-2 to TRBJ2-7, with TRBD1 matching 8 bases. The germline V gene has CDR1 SGHTA and CDR2 FQGNSA. The J segment lost 3 bases and the V segment lost 5 bases, leaving 3 bases of the junction unmatched. This CDR3 contains 13 residues. The DNA for the CDR3 is TGTGCCAGCAGCCGACAGGGGATCTACGAGCAGTACTTC. It yields the protein CASSRQGIYEQYF.

A few counts support this clone. V gene TRBV30 combines with J gene TRBJ2-7; tentative D call: TRBD1 (5 bases). Germline V CDR1 and CDR2: GTSNPN, SVGIG (reference sequence). The CDR3 length is 14 residues. Deletions cut 0 bases from V and 4 bases from J, with 13 bases between. CDR3 sequence: CAWSVYRISYEQYF. CDR3 sequence (DNA): TGTGCCTGGAGTGTGTACAGGATCTCTTACGAGCAGTACTTC.

The J gene is TRBJ2-3, the V gene TRBV5-4; 10 nucleotides match TRBD2. The CDR3 has 17 residues. V lost 3 bases and J lost 0; bases outside the gene matches: 7. CDR1 is SGHNT and CDR2 is YYREEE in the germline V gene (reference sequence). CDR3 protein: CASSYLAGADSTDTQYF. The CDR3 DNA sequence: TGTGCCAGCAGCTATCTAGCGGGAGCCGATAGCACAGATACGCAGTATTTT.

In its sample, this clone was seen a few times. This chain links TRBV7-9 with TRBJ1-3, with D unresolved. The CDR3 spans 12 residues. V lost 10 bases, J lost 4 bases, and 11 bases lay in between. Germline V gives CDR1 SEHNR, CDR2 FQNEAQ (reference sequence). Written as DNA, the CDR3 is TGTGCCACTACCATACAGGGAAACACCATATATTTT. Residues: CATTIQGNTIYF.

This CDR3 is CASSPFLYSGSTDTQYF. CDR3 in DNA: TGTGCCAGCAGCCCATTCTTATACAGCGGGAGTACGGATACGCAGTATTTT. The chain couples TRBV5-6 to TRBJ2-3, with 8 nucleotides matching TRBD2. J was trimmed by 6 bases and V by 4 bases; bases with no gene match: 16. This CDR3 contains 17 residues. Germline assignment: CDR1 SGHDT and CDR2 YYEEEE.

DNA for the CDR3: TGTGCCAGCAGCTTGGGCGGCACTCTTGAGACAGATACGCAGTATTTT. This codes for CASSLGGTLETDTQYF. The rearrangement links TRBV5-4 to TRBJ2-3, with D unclear. Germline loops: CDR1 SGHNT, CDR2 YYREEE (reference sequence). V lost 0 bases to trimming and J lost 3 bases, with 14 bases between them. This CDR3 contains 16 residues.

On this clone: Compared with germline, one end of the junction differs, possibly owing to a read error. Other DNA sequences within the sample encode an identical CDR3. J is TRBJ1-5 and V is TRBV6-5; maybe TRBD1 (6 bases). This CDR3 comprises 15 residues. Germline V gene lookup returns CDR1 MNHEY and CDR2 SVGAGI. CDR3 in DNA: TGCGCCAGCAGACAAACAGGGACTAGCAATCAGCCCCAGCATTTT. This sequence encodes CASRQTGTSNQPQHF.

V gene TRBV7-6 combines with J gene TRBJ1-2; 10 nucleotides line up with TRBD1. CDR3 length equals 18 residues. Trimming at V came to 4 bases and at J to 0 bases, leaving 11 bases not matched to a gene. The germline CDR1 and CDR2 sequences are SGHVS and FNYEAQ. The CDR3 reads CASSSFRDRGHTNYGYTF. CDR3 in DNA: TGTGCCAGCAGCTCATTCCGGGACAGGGGACATACTAACTATGGCTACACCTTC.

The CDR3: CASGTVNTEAFF. In DNA form, the CDR3 reads TGTGCCAGCGGGACAGTGAACACTGAAGCTTTCTTT. The chain links TRBV14 to TRBJ1-1; 7 bases line up with TRBD1. CDR3 length: 12 amino acids. V shed 8 bases, J shed 0 bases, and the junction held 0 bases outside the gene matches. Germline loops: CDR1 SGHDN, CDR2 FVKESK.

This clone was observed a handful of times. The V gene is TRBV28, the J gene TRBJ1-1; D possibly corresponds to TRBD1 (5 bases). CDR1 MDHEN and CDR2 SYDVKM come from the germline V gene. CDR3 length: 11 amino acids. V lost 6 bases, J lost 11 bases, and 13 bases lay in between. CDR3 DNA: TGTGCCAGCAGACGGGGGTTCGGGGCTTTCTTT. Residues: CASRRGFGAFF.

The chain carries TRBV4-3 and TRBJ2-3; 9 bases are a match to TRBD2. V trimming: 4 bases; J trimming: 6 bases; junction bases outside the gene matches: 11. CDR1 LGHNA and CDR2 YSLEER come from the germline V gene. The CDR3 loop spans 16 amino acids. CDR3 in amino acids: CASSPLAGGPTDTQYF. The CDR3, as DNA: TGCGCCAGCAGCCCGCTTGCGGGAGGGCCAACGGATACGCAGTATTTT.

The rearrangement uses TRBV5-1 and TRBJ2-3; 10 bases fit TRBD2. The CDR3 is made up of 18 amino acids. Germline V gene lookup returns CDR1 SGHRS and CDR2 YFSETQ. The V segment lost 2 bases and the J segment 1 base; nucleotides outside the gene matches: 10. The CDR3 coding sequence is TGCGCCAGCAGCTTCTCAAGCGGGGGGGCATTTGGCACAGATACGCAGTATTTT. The encoded protein is CASSFSSGGAFGTDTQYF. The full variable domain, completed using reference TRBV5-1 and TRBJ2-3, is KAGVTQTPRYLIKTRGQQVTLSCSPISGHRSVSWYQQTPGQGLQFLFEYFSETQRNKGNFPGRFSGRQFSNSRSEMNVSTLELGDSALYLCASSFSSGGAFGTDTQYFGPGTRLTVL.